This TCR beta chain originates from a study of blood T cell repertoires in COVID-19. Study overall: Nucleic acid was either cDNA or gDNA, and it came from T cells, B-cell-depleted T cells, or PBMCs.

The length of the CDR3 is 16 residues. CDR1 SGHVS and CDR2 FQNEAQ come from the germline V gene. Trimming took 1 base from V and 9 from J, leaving 21 bases between them. In the original processing: For nucleated cells, counts were estimated from reference gene primer amplification. Clones were read by immunoSEQ multiplex PCR, and TCRdb kept only the in-frame ones, dropping some. V and J calls and clone size are those listed in that table; D and trimming were worked out from the DNA. Of 200,000 or so clones detected, 84% appear once; the ten largest clones hold approximately 7.9%. The origin of this receptor is a man aged 40-55 years who had recovered from COVID-19. Sequenced: PBMCs or T cells enriched from blood (not recorded which). This chain uses TRBV7-8 with TRBJ2-5; D is perhaps TRBD2 (6 bases). For the CDR3, the DNA is TGTGCCAGCAGCTTAGGTCGTGGACTACCCTTTGGGGCCCAGTACTTC. Translation: CASSLGRGLPFGAQYF.